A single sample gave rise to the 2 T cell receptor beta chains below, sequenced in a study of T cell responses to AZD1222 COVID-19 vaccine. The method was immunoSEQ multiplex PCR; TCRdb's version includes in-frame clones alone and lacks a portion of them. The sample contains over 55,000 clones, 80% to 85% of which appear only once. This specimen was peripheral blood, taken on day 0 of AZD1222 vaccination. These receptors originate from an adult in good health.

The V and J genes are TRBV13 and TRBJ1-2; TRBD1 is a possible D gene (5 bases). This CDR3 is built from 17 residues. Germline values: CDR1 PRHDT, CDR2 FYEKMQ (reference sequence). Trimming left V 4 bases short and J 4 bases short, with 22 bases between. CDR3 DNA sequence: TGTGCCAGCAGCTCCACTGGGCCCAGGGTGACCACCTATGGCTACACCTTC. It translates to CASSSTGPRVTTYGYTF.

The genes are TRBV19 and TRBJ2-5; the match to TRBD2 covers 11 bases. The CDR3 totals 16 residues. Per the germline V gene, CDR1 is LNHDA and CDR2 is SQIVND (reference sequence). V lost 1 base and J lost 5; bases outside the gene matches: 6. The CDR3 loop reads CASSIGVAGGLETQYF. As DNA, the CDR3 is TGTGCCAGTAGTATAGGGGTAGCGGGGGGGCTGGAGACCCAGTACTTC. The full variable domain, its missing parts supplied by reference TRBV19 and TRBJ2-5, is DGGITQSPKYLFRKEGQNVTLSCEQNLNHDAMYWYRQDPGQGLRLIYYSQIVNDFQKGDIAEGYSVSREKKESFPLTVTSAQKNPTAFYLCASSIGVAGGLETQYFGPGTRLLVL.